The next 19 T cell receptor beta chains were all read from a single sample in a study of siplizumab effects on memory and regulatory T cells. Clones were read by immunoSEQ multiplex PCR, and TCRdb kept only the in-frame ones, dropping some. Of 70,000 to 100,000 clones in the sample, approximately 93% were seen once. Sequences were obtained from CD8+ T cells sorted from blood. The receptor set was obtained from a human donor in good health.

The rearrangement links TRBV6-1 to TRBJ2-1; D unclear. Deletions cut 6 bases from V and 4 bases from J, with 10 bases between. This CDR3 spans 13 amino acids. The V gene's germline CDR1 is MNHNS and CDR2 SASEGT. The CDR3, as DNA: TGTGCCAGCAGCTGGACGGAATACAATGAGCAGTTCTTC. Translating gives CASSWTEYNEQFF.

This clone came up once. The chain combines TRBV7-9 with TRBJ2-3; D remains ambiguous. Germline CDR1 reads SEHNR; CDR2 reads FQNEAQ (reference sequence). The CDR3 has 15 amino acids. V was shortened by 2 bases and J by 0 bases, with 9 bases between the two germline ends. Here the CDR3 reads CASSLYRGSTDTQYF. The CDR3 nucleotides are TGTGCCAGCAGCTTATATCGCGGAAGCACAGATACGCAGTATTTT.

The V and J genes are TRBV6-1 and TRBJ2-2; D remains ambiguous. This CDR3 contains 13 residues. Germline V gene sequence: CDR1 MNHNS, CDR2 SASEGT. Trimming pared 5 bases from V and 1 base from J, leaving 5 bases between. CDR3 nucleotide sequence: TGTGCCAGCAGTACTAAGAACACCGGGGAGCTGTTTTTT. Residues: CASSTKNTGELFF.

The chain has TRBV9 and TRBJ2-5; TRBD1 agrees at 8 bases. The CDR3 loop spans 16 amino acids. With V trimmed by 2 bases and J by 1 base, 7 bases remained unmatched. Germline V CDR1 and CDR2: SGDLS, YYNGEE. This CDR3 is CASSVAGTGLQETQYF. DNA of the CDR3: TGTGCCAGCAGCGTTGCGGGGACAGGTCTCCAAGAGACCCAGTACTTC.

This chain joins TRBV2 and TRBJ2-1; TRBD1 aligns across 7 bases. The CDR3 length is 16 residues. Germline V gene lookup returns CDR1 SNHLY and CDR2 FYNNEI. The V and J ends lost 8 bases and 6 bases, in that order; junction bases with no gene match: 16. In DNA, the CDR3 is TGTGCCAGCGGAACCCGGGCAGGGGGAAATTTCAATGAGCAGTTCTTC. This sequence encodes CASGTRAGGNFNEQFF.

The V gene is TRBV19, the J gene TRBJ1-1, with D uncertain. CDR1 and CDR2 from the germline V gene are LNHDA and SQIVND (reference sequence). Trimming shortened V by 3 bases and J by 6 bases, and 14 bases separated the two germline ends. The CDR3 is 14 amino acids. The DNA for the CDR3 is TGTGCCAGTAGTATTTTCCCTTATCAAGCTGAAGCTTTCTTT. Translation: CASSIFPYQAEAFF.

This sequence joins TRBV7-9 and TRBJ2-7, with D maybe TRBD2 (6 bases). Trimming pared 8 bases from V and 3 bases from J, leaving 11 bases between. The germline V gene encodes CDR1 SEHNR and CDR2 FQNEAQ (reference sequence). The CDR3 is 12 amino acids. In nucleotides, the CDR3 is TGTGCCAGCGATCAGGGACTCTACGAGCAGTACTTC. Translation gives CASDQGLYEQYF.

The V call is TRBV4-3, the J call TRBJ2-1, with 7 bases matching TRBD1. There are 16 residues in the CDR3. With V trimmed by 0 bases and J by 4 bases, 6 bases remained unmatched. Germline CDR1 LGHNA, CDR2 YSLEER. The CDR3 DNA reads TGCGCCAGCAGCCAAGATTTGGCAGGGGGATACAATGAGCAGTTCTTC. As protein: CASSQDLAGGYNEQFF.

V and J are TRBV7-9 and TRBJ2-7, with D possibly matching TRBD2 (5 bases). The V gene's germline CDR1 is SEHNR and CDR2 FQNEAQ (reference sequence). Deletions cut 2 bases from V and 0 bases from J, with 14 bases between. There are 16 residues in the CDR3. The CDR3 is CASSLFGADSSYEQYF. DNA of the CDR3: TGTGCCAGCAGCTTATTTGGAGCGGATAGCTCCTACGAGCAGTACTTC.

The CDR3 region has the DNA TGTGCCAGCAGTTACGGACAGCTGGCTAACTATGGCTACACCTTC. This translates into CASSYGQLANYGYTF. The rearrangement links TRBV6-5 to TRBJ1-2; possible D gene TRBD1, 6 bases. Trimming took 2 bases from V and 0 from J, leaving 10 bases between them. The CDR3 contains 15 residues. The germline gives CDR1 MNHEY, CDR2 SVGAGI.

V gene TRBV9 combines with J gene TRBJ2-3, with D tentatively TRBD1 (6 bases). This CDR3 is 15 amino acids long. V was trimmed by 0 bases and J by 4 bases, leaving 12 bases between them. The germline V gene encodes CDR1 SGDLS and CDR2 YYNGEE. CDR3 sequence (DNA): TGTGCCAGCAGCGTAGAGGGGGAGCGGTCAGATACGCAGTATTTT. Amino acid sequence: CASSVEGERSDTQYF.

This clone has just one count. The chain has TRBV9 and TRBJ2-1; weak D call: TRBD2 (7 bases). V lost 7 bases and J 8 bases, leaving 19 bases between the germline ends. The CDR3 is made up of 14 amino acids. The germline V gene encodes CDR1 SGDLS and CDR2 YYNGEE. The CDR3 DNA sequence: TGTGCCAGCGGGGGCGGGAGTGAGGTCGATGAGCAGTTCTTC. Its translation is CASGGGSEVDEQFF. The whole variable domain, remainder taken from reference TRBV9 and TRBJ2-1, is DSGVTQTPKHLITATGQRVTLRCSPRSGDLSVYWYQQSLDQGLQFLIQYYNGEERAKGNILERFSAQQFPDLHSELNLSSLELGDSALYFCASGGGSEVDEQFFGPGTRLTVL.

This chain links TRBV14 with TRBJ2-7; D assignment may be TRBD1 or TRBD2 (5 bases each). The CDR3 consists of 13 residues. V lost 3 bases to trimming and J lost 4 bases, with 10 bases between them. Germline CDR1 SGHDN, CDR2 FVKESK. In DNA, the CDR3 is TGTGCCAGCAGCCAGGGGGAGACTTACGAGCAGTACTTC. Amino acids: CASSQGETYEQYF.

The V gene is TRBV4-1, the J gene TRBJ2-5; 7 nucleotides line up with TRBD1. Germline V lookup: CDR1 MGHRA, CDR2 YSYEKL. The CDR3 is made up of 15 amino acids. V was clipped by 4 bases and J by 4 bases; unmatched bases: 9. The CDR3 here is CASSPATGMGETQYF. DNA for the CDR3: TGCGCCAGCAGCCCAGCGACAGGGATGGGAGAGACCCAGTACTTC.

The chain has TRBV6-5 and TRBJ2-2, with TRBD2 identical over 8 bases. J gave up 4 bases and V 2 bases, and 0 bases lay outside the gene matches. CDR1 MNHEY and CDR2 SVGAGI come from the germline V gene. This CDR3 has 14 amino acids. CDR3 region: CASSYAGGTGELFF. The CDR3, as DNA: TGTGCCAGCAGTTACGCGGGGGGCACCGGGGAGCTGTTTTTT.

The chain carries TRBV10-2 and TRBJ1-1, with no clear D. CDR3 length equals 13 residues. Trimming removed 7 bases at V and 0 bases at J, with 9 bases between. Germline V gene data show CDR1 as WSHSY and CDR2 as SAAADI. As DNA, the CDR3 is TGCGCCAGCATTGTCGGATTGAACACTGAAGCTTTCTTT. This encodes CASIVGLNTEAFF.

The CDR3 spells CASRDPVAYEQYF. CDR3 coding DNA: TGTGCCAGCAGGGACCCGGTAGCCTACGAGCAGTACTTC. The chain is built from TRBV4-2 and TRBJ2-7; no reliable D call. Trimming shortened V by 6 bases and J by 2 bases, and 11 bases separated the two germline ends. This CDR3 has 13 residues. The germline CDR1 and CDR2 sequences are LGHNA and YNFKEQ.

The table lists this clone with a few counts. This chain uses TRBV7-9 with TRBJ2-7; a weak D match, TRBD2 (6 bases). This CDR3 spans 15 amino acids. Germline assignment: CDR1 SEHNR and CDR2 FQNEAQ (reference sequence). The V and J ends lost 5 bases and 0 bases respectively, with 14 bases between them. CDR3 DNA sequence: TGTGCCAGCAGCCCGGGACTTTCAAGCTCCTACGAGCAGTACTTC. Its translation is CASSPGLSSSYEQYF. Complete variable domain (other parts from reference TRBV7-9 and TRBJ2-7): DTGVSQNPRHKITKRGQNVTFRCDPISEHNRLYWYRQTLGQGPEFLTYFQNEAQLEKSRLLSDRFSAERPKGSFSTLEIQRTEQGDSAMYLCASSPGLSSSYEQYFGPGTRLTVT.

The chain is built from TRBV6-1 and TRBJ1-1; no firm D call. CDR3 length: 14 residues. Germline V lookup: CDR1 MNHNS, CDR2 SASEGT. V was cut by 4 bases and J by 0 bases, with 9 bases left in between. CDR3 amino acids: CASSVKVLNTEAFF. CDR3 coding DNA: TGTGCCAGCAGTGTAAAGGTATTGAACACTGAAGCTTTCTTT.